This TCR beta chain originates from a study of blood T cells in healthy people across ages (dated by TCRdb to the mid-2010s). For the study in its entirety: Template switching captured roughly one uniquely barcoded TCR beta cDNA molecule per two T cells in model experiments. To avoid experimental bias, donors of different ages were randomly spread across the sequencing lanes. The study measured age-related changes in TCR beta repertoire diversity using deep sequencing normalized with unique cDNA molecular identifiers. Donors were grouped into four age groups: young (average roughly 15 years), middle-aged (39), aged (roughly 62) and long-lived (about 82). For two donors (one aged 18 to 29 and one aged 80 or older), the study analyzed two additional independent replicas of 1 million unique cDNA reads from the same blood draw.

Systemically healthy Caucasian individuals from Russia, 39 in total and aged roughly 6 to 100 years, were included as donors. Each donor gave ten milliliters of peripheral blood, collected into EDTA-treated Vacutainer tubes. Ficoll-Paque density-gradient centrifugation was used to isolate PBMCs, with at least 6.5 million per sample. Total RNA, at least 5 micrograms per sample, was extracted from PBMCs with Trizol reagent. Naive CD45RAhigh/CD27high T cell percentages were measured by flow cytometry on a PBMC aliquot from every donor. V loses 1 base, J loses 7 bases, and the germline ends lie 8 bases apart. There are 14 amino acids in the CDR3, from cysteine to phenylalanine inclusive. Of the read, only the CDR3 DNA is kept; its 42 bases are in frame from base 1. Library construction relied on 5' RACE. The run used an Illumina HiSeq 2500. The second PCR ran for about 7 to 11 cycles and used a J-beta primer mix along with a sample-barcoded 5' primer. Each TCR beta cDNA molecule received a unique molecular identifier from a template-switch 5' adaptor carrying 12 random nucleotides. Each sample yielded at least 3 million CDR3-containing paired-end reads. First-strand cDNA was synthesized from all RNA with the Mint cDNA synthesis kit, primed by a TRBC-specific oligonucleotide. All cDNA was treated with uracil-DNA glycosylase and then went through a first 18-cycle PCR with the universal primers M1SS and BC2_uni_R. The paper's data handling went like this. Each sample was normalized by randomly selecting 1 million high-quality reads, each carrying a distinct molecular identifier. Instead of being binned into consensus sequences, reads with shared molecular identifiers were discarded. CDR3 identification, clonotype clustering and error correction used MiTCR with a Q25 quality threshold and the strictest error-elimination algorithm. Lower-bound total TCR beta diversity was estimated with a nonparametric unseen species model using Euler transformation. TCRdb itself trimmed the public reads at Q25 with fastp, ran MiXCR and retained productive beta chains. Rows with one shared CDR3 protein collapse into an entry with the most common genes and DNA. The V and J calls and clone size are TCRdb's, not the authors'. The sample table shows more than 800,000 distinct CDR3 sequences, and around 45% are seen once. 15% to 20% of the sample is held by the ten biggest clonotypes.

Findings and caveats that apply to the study as a whole: Bulk unsorted PBMC profiling prevented conclusive comparison of naive and antigen-experienced compartments. Total diversity estimates from one million sequenced T cells were considered lower bounds and underestimates. Compared with the aged group, more naive CD4+ T cells, fewer expanded clones and increased TCR diversity were shown by the long-lived group, suggesting age selection. The CMV infection status of donors was not known, potentially confounding age-related changes in expanded clonotypes. Observed TCR beta diversity per million T cells fell roughly linearly with age, and a significant reduction was already apparent by age around 40. There was a strong correlation between observed TCR beta diversity and the percentage of naive T cells measured by flow cytometry.

This clonotype was counted a few times. Its antigen target is currently unknown. No clone much larger than this one lies a single base away; base qualities are absent. The sequence was obtained from a woman aged 55-70 years in good health. The sequencing sample was made of blood. The chain is encoded by TRBV12-3 or TRBV12-4 joined to TRBJ1-6; a tentative D match to TRBD1 spans 5 bases. The nucleotide sequence reads TGTGCCAGCAGTTTAGGGGGCGAAAATTCACCCCTCCACTTT. Its translation is CASSLGGENSPLHF.